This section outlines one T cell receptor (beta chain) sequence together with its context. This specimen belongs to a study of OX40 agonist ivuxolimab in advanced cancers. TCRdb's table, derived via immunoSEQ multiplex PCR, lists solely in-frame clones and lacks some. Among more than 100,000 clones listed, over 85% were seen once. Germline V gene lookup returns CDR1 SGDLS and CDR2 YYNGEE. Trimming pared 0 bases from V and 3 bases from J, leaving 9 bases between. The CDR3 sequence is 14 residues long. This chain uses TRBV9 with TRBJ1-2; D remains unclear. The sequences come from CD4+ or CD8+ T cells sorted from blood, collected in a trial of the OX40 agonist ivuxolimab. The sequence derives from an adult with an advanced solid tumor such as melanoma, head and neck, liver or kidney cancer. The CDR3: CASSVEPGHYGYTF. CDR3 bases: TGTGCCAGCAGCGTAGAACCGGGTCACTATGGCTACACCTTC.